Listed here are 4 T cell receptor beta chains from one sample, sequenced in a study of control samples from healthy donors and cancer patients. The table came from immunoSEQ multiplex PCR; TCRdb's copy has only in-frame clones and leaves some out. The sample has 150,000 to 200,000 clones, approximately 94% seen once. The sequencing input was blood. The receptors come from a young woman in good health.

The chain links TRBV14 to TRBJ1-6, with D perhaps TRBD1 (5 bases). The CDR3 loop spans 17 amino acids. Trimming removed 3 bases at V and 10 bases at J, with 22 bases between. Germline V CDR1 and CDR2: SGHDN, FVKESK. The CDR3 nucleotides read TGTGCCAGCAGCCAGTTGACCGGGCTGTGGGGGAAATCACCCCTCCACTTT. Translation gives CASSQLTGLWGKSPLHF.

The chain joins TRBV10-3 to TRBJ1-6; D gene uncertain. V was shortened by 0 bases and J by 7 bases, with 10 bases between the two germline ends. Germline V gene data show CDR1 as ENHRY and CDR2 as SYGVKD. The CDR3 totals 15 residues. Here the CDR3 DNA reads TGTGCCATCAGTGAGTCGATAGGGATGAATTCACCCCTCCACTTT. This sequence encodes CAISESIGMNSPLHF.

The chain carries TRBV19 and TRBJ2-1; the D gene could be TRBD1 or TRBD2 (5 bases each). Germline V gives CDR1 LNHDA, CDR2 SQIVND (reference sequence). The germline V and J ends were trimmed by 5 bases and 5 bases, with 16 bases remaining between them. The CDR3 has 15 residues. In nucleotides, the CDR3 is TGTGCCAGTAGTCCCCTCGGGGCCCTCAACAATGAGCAGTTCTTC. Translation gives CASSPLGALNNEQFF.

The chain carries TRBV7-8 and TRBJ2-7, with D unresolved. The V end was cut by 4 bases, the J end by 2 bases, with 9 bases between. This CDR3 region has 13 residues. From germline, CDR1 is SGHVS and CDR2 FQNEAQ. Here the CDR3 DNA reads TGTGCCAGCAGCTCCAATGGGCCCTACGAGCAGTACTTC. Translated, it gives CASSSNGPYEQYF.